These T cell receptor beta chains were read from a single sample in a study of blood T cell repertoires in COVID-19. Repertoires were generated with immunoSEQ multiplex PCR, while TCRdb's copy carries only in-frame clones and drops some. This table holds roughly 150,000 clones, roughly 90% found once. What was sequenced was peripheral blood. The receptors come from a man aged 60 to 75 with acute or convalescent COVID-19. The CDR3 runs from the conserved cysteine through the conserved F or W. The D gene is left open where the match is weak. Size tells how often a clone was seen (once, few, many) or the class of an expanded clone, and some rows leave it out.

D,size,V,J,CDR3,DNA
.,.,TRBV6-5,TRBJ2-3,CASSYSRGDTQYF,TGTGCCAGCAGTTACTCACGCGGGGATACGCAGTATTTT
.,once,TRBV6-5,TRBJ1-6,CASSRTGDNSPLHF,TGTGCCAGCAGCCGGACGGGGGATAATTCACCCCTCCACTTT
TRBD1,.,TRBV3-1/TRBV3-2,TRBJ1-5,CASSQGTGGAGQPQHF,TGTGCCAGCAGCCAAGGAACAGGGGGCGCCGGTCAGCCCCAGCATTTT
TRBD1,.,TRBV19,TRBJ1-5,CASHKSRDRRFHFWQPQHF,TGTGCCAGTCATAAAAGCCGGGACAGGAGGTTCCATTTTTGGCAGCCCCAGCATTTT
TRBD1,.,TRBV10-2,TRBJ2-1,CASSVRDRGDNEQFF,TGCGCCAGCAGTGTCCGGGACAGGGGGGACAATGAGCAGTTCTTC
TRBD1,.,TRBV3-1/TRBV3-2,TRBJ1-4,CASSWDRGVTNEKLFF,TGTGCCAGCAGCTGGGACAGGGGAGTAACTAATGAAAAACTGTTTTTT
.,.,TRBV2,TRBJ2-7,CASKWDFFYEQYF,TGTGCCAGCAAGTGGGACTTCTTCTACGAGCAGTACTTC
.,.,TRBV9,TRBJ1-2,CASSANPGQSYGYTF,TGTGCCAGCAGTGCAAACCCAGGGCAGAGCTATGGCTACACCTTC
.,.,TRBV6-5,TRBJ2-3,CASSYLRGRDTQYF,TGTGCCAGCAGTTATTTAAGGGGGAGAGATACGCAGTATTTT
TRBD1,.,TRBV9,TRBJ1-1,CASSVAGTALTTQRGSTEAFF,TGTGCCAGCAGCGTAGCCGGGACAGCCCTCACGACTCAAAGGGGTTCCACTGAAGCTTTCTTT
.,.,TRBV19,TRBJ1-1,CASRTAINTEAFF,TGTGCCAGTAGGACAGCGATAAACACTGAAGCTTTCTTT
TRBD1,.,TRBV20-1,TRBJ1-2,CSASQGWGYTF,TGCAGTGCTTCACAGGGGTGGGGCTACACCTTC
.,.,TRBV19,TRBJ1-1,CASTRGAGSRVNTEAFF,TGTGCCAGTACTCGGGGGGCAGGGAGTCGGGTGAACACTGAAGCTTTCTTT
TRBD1,.,TRBV6-6,TRBJ2-4,CASSLGGGSAKNIQYF,TGTGCCAGCAGTTTAGGGGGCGGTTCAGCCAAAAACATTCAGTACTTC
.,.,TRBV5-1,TRBJ2-2,CASSSGARLRGTGELFF,TGCGCCAGCAGCTCAGGCGCCAGGCTCAGGGGCACCGGGGAGCTGTTTTTT
.,.,TRBV15,TRBJ1-2,CATSRQGFGGYTF,TGTGCCACCAGCAGACAGGGGTTCGGTGGCTACACCTTC
.,.,TRBV6-6,TRBJ2-1,CATTDRSSYNEQFF,TGTGCCACCACCGACAGAAGCTCCTACAATGAGCAGTTCTTC
TRBD1,.,TRBV19,TRBJ1-2,CATGQGSNYGYTF,TGTGCCACCGGACAGGGGAGTAACTATGGCTACACCTTC